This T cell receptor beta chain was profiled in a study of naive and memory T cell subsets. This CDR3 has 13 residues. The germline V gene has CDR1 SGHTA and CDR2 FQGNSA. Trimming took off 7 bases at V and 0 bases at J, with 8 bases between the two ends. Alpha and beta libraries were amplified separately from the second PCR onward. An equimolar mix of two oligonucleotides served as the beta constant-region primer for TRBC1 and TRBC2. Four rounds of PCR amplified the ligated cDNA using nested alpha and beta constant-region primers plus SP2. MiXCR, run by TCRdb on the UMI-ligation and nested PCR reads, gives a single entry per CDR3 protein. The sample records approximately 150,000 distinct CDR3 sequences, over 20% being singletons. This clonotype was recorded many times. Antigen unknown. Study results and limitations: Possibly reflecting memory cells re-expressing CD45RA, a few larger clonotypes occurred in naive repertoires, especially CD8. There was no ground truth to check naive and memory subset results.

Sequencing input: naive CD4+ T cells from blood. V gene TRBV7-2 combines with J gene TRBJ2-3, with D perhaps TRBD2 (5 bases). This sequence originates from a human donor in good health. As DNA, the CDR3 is TGTGCCAGCAAAAGCGGTAGCACAGATACGCAGTATTTT. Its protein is CASKSGSTDTQYF. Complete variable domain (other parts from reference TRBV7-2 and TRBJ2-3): GAGVSQSPSNKVTEKGKDVELRCDPISGHTALYWYRQSLGQGLEFLIYFQGNSAPDKSGLPSDRFSAERTGGSVSTLTIQRTQQEDSAVYLCASKSGSTDTQYFGPGTRLTVL.